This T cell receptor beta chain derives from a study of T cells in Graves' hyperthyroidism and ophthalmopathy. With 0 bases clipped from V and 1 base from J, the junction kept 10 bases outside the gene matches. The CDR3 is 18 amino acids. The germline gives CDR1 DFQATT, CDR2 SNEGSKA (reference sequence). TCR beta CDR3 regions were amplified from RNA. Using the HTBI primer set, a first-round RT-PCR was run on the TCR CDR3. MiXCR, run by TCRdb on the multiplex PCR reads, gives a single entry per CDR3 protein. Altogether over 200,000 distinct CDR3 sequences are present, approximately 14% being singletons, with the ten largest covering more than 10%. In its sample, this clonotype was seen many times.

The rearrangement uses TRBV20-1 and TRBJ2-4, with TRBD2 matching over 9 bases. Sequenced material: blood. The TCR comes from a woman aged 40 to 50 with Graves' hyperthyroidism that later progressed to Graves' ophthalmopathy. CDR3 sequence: CSAREGSSGIGAKNIQYF. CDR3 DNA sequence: TGCAGTGCTAGAGAAGGGTCTAGCGGGATCGGGGCCAAAAACATTCAGTACTTC.